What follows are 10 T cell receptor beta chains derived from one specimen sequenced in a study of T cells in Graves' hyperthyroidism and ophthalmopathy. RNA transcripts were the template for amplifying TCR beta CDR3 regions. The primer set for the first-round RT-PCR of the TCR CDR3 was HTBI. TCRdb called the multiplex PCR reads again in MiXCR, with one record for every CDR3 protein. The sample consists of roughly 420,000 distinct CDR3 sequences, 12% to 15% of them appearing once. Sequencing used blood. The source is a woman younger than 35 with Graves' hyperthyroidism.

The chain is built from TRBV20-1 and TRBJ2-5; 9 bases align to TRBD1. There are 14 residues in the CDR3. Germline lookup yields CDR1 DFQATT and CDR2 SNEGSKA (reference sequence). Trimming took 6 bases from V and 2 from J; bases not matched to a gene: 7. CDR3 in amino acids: CSAPGTGWQETQYF. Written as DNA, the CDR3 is TGCAGTGCGCCCGGGACAGGGTGGCAAGAGACCCAGTACTTC.

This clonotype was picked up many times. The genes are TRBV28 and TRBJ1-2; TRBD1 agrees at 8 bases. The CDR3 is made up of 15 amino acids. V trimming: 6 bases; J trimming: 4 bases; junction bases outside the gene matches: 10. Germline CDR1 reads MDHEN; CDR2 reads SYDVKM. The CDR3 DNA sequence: TGTGCCAGCAGCACCCAGGGGGCGCACGTCTATGGCTACACCTTC. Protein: CASSTQGAHVYGYTF.

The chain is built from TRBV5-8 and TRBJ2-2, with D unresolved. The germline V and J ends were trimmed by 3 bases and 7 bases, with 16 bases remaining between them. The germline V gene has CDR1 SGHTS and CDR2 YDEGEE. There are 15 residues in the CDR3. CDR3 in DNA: TGTGCCAGCAGCTCCCGAGGTGGTTTGATCGGGGAGCTGTTTTTT. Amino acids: CASSSRGGLIGELFF. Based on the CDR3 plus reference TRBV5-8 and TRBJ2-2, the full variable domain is EAGVTQSPTHLIKTRGQQATLRCSPISGHTSVYWYQQALGLGLQFLLWYDEGEERNRGNFPPRFSGRQFPNYSSELNVNALELEDSALYLCASSSRGGLIGELFFGEGSRLTVL.

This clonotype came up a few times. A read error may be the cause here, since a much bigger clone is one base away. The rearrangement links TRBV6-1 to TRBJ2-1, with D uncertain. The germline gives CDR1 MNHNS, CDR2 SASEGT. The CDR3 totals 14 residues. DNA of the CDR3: TGTGCCTGCAGTGAGAGTTCCAGAGACAATGAGCAGTTCTTC. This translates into CACSESSRDNEQFF.

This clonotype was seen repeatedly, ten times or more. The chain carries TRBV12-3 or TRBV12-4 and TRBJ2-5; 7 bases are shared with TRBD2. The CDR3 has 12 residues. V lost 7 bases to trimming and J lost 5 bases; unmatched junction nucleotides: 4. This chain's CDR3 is CASKRGWETQYF. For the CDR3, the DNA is TGTGCCAGCAAGCGGGGTTGGGAGACCCAGTACTTC.

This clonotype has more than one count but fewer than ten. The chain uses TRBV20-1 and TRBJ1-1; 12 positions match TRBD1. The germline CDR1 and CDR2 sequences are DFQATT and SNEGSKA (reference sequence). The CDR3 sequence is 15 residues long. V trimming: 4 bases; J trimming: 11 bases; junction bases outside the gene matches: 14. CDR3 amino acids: CSATGTGGEPAGAFF. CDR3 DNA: TGCAGTGCTACCGGGACAGGGGGCGAACCCGCTGGGGCTTTCTTT.

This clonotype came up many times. In DNA, the CDR3 is TGTGCCAGCAGTCTTCCTAGCTTGGTGAATGAGCAGTTCTTC. Translating it yields CASSLPSLVNEQFF. The genes are TRBV28 and TRBJ2-1, with D tentatively TRBD2 (5 bases). CDR1 and CDR2 from the germline V gene are MDHEN and SYDVKM. The length of the CDR3 is 14 residues. Trimming removed 5 bases from V and 7 bases from J, with 15 bases in between.

This CDR3 reads CASSPNPTGGTEAFF. The CDR3 bases are TGTGCCAGCTCACCAAACCCTACAGGGGGAACTGAAGCTTTCTTT. The J gene is TRBJ1-1, the V gene TRBV18; 8 bases fit TRBD1. The CDR3 runs to 15 residues. Germline V gene lookup returns CDR1 KGHSH and CDR2 LQKENI. Trimming removed 2 bases from V and 5 bases from J; junction bases left unmatched: 7.

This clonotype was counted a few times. CDR3 sequence (DNA): TGCGCCAGCAGCCGAGAACGGACAGGGCTAATGAGCGGGGAGCTGTTTTTT. It is translated as CASSRERTGLMSGELFF. The rearrangement uses TRBV5-1 and TRBJ2-2; 8 bases fit TRBD1. This CDR3 has 17 residues. Germline V gene lookup returns CDR1 SGHRS and CDR2 YFSETQ. Germline trimming cut 4 bases from V and 7 bases from J; bases unmatched to any gene: 15. The full variable domain, in which reference TRBV5-1 and TRBJ2-2 provide the parts outside the CDR3, is KAGVTQTPRYLIKTRGQQVTLSCSPISGHRSVSWYQQTPGQGLQFLFEYFSETQRNKGNFPGRFSGRQFSNSRSEMNVSTLELGDSALYLCASSRERTGLMSGELFFGEGSRLTVL.

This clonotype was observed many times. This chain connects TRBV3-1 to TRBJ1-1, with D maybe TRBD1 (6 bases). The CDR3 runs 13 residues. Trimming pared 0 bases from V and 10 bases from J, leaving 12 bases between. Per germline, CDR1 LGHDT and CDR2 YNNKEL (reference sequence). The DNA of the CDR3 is TGTGCCAGCAGCCAAGATATGAGAGGGGGAGCTTTCTTT. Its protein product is CASSQDMRGGAFF.